The sample holds one count of the clone carrying this TCR beta chain. At one end, the junction sequence differs from germline, possibly due to a read error. Germline-derived CDR1 and CDR2 are SGHRS and YFSETQ. The CDR3 runs to 15 residues. The sample is drawn from a study of blood T cell repertoires in COVID-19. Study information: Sites across the United States, Italy and Spain contributed samples from acute and convalescent COVID-19.

Data came from immunoSEQ multiplex PCR; TCRdb stores just in-frame clones and leaves some out. The table includes 90,000 to 150,000 clones, 80% to 90% detected once. This clonotype was obtained from a man aged 70-80 years with active or convalescent COVID-19. The rearrangement uses TRBV5-1 and TRBJ2-4; 13 bases match TRBD2. Sample: peripheral blood. CDR3 region: CASRLGLAGMNIQYF. The CDR3 nucleotides read TGCGCCAGCAGGTTGGGACTAGCGGGAATGAACATTCAGTACTTC.